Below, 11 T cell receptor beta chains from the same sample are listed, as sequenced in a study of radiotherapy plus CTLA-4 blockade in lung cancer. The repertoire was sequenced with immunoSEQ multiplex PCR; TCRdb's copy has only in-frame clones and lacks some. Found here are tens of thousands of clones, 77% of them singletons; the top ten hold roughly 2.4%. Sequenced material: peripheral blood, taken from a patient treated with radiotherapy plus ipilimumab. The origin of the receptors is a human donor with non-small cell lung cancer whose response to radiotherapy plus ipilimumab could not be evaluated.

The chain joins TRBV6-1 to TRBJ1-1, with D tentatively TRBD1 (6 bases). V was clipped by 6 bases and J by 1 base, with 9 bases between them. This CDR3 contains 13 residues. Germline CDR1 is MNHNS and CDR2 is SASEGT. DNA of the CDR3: TGTGCCAGCAGCCGGACAGCGAACACTGAAGCTTTCTTT. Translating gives CASSRTANTEAFF.

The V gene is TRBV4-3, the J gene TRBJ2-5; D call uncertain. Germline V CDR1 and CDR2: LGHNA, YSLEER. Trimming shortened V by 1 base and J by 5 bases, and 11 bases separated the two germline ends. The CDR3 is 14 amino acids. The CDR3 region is CASSQGVTGETQYF. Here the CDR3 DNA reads TGCGCCAGCAGCCAAGGGGTAACCGGGGAGACCCAGTACTTC.

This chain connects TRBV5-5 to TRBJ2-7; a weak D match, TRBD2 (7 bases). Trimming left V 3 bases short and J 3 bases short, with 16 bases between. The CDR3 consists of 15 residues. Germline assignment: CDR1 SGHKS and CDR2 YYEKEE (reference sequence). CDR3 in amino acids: CASSWGGGGRYEQYF. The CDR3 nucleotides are TGTGCCAGCAGCTGGGGTGGCGGGGGCCGCTACGAGCAGTACTTC.

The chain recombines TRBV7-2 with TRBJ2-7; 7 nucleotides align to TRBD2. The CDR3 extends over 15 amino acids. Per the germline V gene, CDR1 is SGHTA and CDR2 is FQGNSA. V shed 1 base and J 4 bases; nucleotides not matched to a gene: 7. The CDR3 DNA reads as TGTGCCAGCAGCTTAGGGTTCGGCGGGAGTTACGAGCAGTACTTC. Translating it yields CASSLGFGGSYEQYF.

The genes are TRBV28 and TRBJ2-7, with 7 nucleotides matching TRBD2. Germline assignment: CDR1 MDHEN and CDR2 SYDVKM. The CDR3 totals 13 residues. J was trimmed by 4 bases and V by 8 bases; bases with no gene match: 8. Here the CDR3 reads CASSGGGFYEQYF. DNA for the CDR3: TGTGCCAGCTCGGGGGGAGGGTTTTACGAGCAGTACTTC.

As DNA, the CDR3 is TGTGCCATCAGTGAGTCTACAGGGGTCGGGGAGCTGTTTTTT. Its protein is CAISESTGVGELFF. V usage is TRBV10-3 and J usage is TRBJ2-2, with TRBD1 matching over 7 bases. The CDR3 covers 14 residues. Per the germline V gene, CDR1 is ENHRY and CDR2 is SYGVKD. V lost 0 bases and J lost 7; bases outside the gene matches: 2.

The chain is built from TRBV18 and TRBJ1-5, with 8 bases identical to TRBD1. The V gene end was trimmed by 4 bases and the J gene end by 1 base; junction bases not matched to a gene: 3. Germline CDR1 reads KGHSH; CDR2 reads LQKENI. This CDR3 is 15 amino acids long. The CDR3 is CASSRDRGSNQPQHF. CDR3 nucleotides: TGTGCCAGCTCACGCGACAGGGGAAGCAATCAGCCCCAGCATTTT.

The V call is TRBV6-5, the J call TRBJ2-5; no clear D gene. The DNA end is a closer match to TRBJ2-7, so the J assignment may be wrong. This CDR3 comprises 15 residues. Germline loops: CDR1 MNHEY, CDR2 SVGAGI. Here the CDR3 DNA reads TGTGCCAGCAGTTACTCGAATCCAGGAACCTACGAGCAGTACTTC. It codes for CASSYSNPGTYEQYF.

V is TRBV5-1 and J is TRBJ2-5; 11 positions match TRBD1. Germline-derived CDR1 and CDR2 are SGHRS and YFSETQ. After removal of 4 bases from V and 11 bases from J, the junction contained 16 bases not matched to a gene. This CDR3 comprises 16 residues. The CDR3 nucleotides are TGCGCCAGCAGCCCGAGAAGCGGACAGGGGGCTGGTGAGCAGTACTTC. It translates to CASSPRSGQGAGEQYF.

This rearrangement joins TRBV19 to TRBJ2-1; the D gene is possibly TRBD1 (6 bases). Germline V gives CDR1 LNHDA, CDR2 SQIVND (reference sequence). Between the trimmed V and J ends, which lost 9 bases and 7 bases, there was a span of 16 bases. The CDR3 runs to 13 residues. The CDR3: CASKTGSGNEQFF. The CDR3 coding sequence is TGTGCCAGCAAAACAGGGAGTGGTAATGAGCAGTTCTTC.

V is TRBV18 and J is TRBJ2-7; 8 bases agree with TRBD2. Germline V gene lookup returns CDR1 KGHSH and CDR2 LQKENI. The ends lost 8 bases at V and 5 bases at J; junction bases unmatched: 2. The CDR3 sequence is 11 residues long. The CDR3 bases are TGTGCCAGCCTCGGGGGGGACGAGCAGTACTTC. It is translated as CASLGGDEQYF.